The 16 T cell receptor beta chains listed next were all sequenced from one sample in a study of regulatory T cells in long-lasting Graves disease. Time point denoted: persistent/refractory GD, antithyroid drugs over 5 years with positive TRAb. After RNA was extracted from PBMCs, the TCR library was made from it. HTBI primers from iRepertoire and Arm-PCR of CDR3 regions yielded the TCR beta libraries. TCRdb re-called the multiplex PCR reads with MiXCR, one entry per CDR3 protein. The table has 430,000 or so distinct CDR3 sequences, roughly 21% seen once; the top ten hold around 15%. This material consisted of peripheral blood mononuclear cells (PBMCs), taken when the disease was refractory, from a patient treated with antithyroid drugs. All receptors come from a female donor with Graves disease.

The V call is TRBV10-3, the J call TRBJ2-1; weak D call: TRBD2 (5 bases). Trimming pared 2 bases from V and 7 bases from J, leaving 18 bases between. CDR3 length equals 16 residues. CDR1 and CDR2 (germline): ENHRY, SYGVKD. CDR3 loop: CAISEDRQGRRNEQFF. CDR3 coding DNA: TGTGCCATCAGTGAGGATAGACAAGGGAGAAGAAATGAGCAGTTCTTC.

This clonotype was seen a handful of times. The gene calls are TRBV30 and TRBJ2-7, with 10 bases fitting TRBD1. The J segment lost 3 bases and the V segment lost 2 bases, leaving 4 bases of the junction unmatched. Germline values: CDR1 GTSNPN, CDR2 SVGIG (reference sequence). The CDR3 length is 14 residues. DNA of the CDR3: TGTGCCTGGAGTTTTGGGACAGGGGTCTACGAGCAGTACTTC. This sequence encodes CAWSFGTGVYEQYF.

This clonotype has only a few counts. A much bigger clone sits one base away, suggesting this may be a read error. The rearrangement links TRBV27 to TRBJ2-6; 10 positions agree with TRBD2. Germline V lookup: CDR1 MNHEY, CDR2 SMNVEV (reference sequence). The J segment lost 2 bases and the V segment lost 6 bases, leaving 1 base of the junction unmatched. The CDR3 has 15 residues. The CDR3 loop is CASRGTSAGANVLTF. The CDR3 DNA reads as TGTGCCAGCAGGGGGACTAGCGCTGGGGCCAACGTCCTGACTTTC.

This clonotype was recorded at least ten times. The rearrangement uses TRBV28 and TRBJ1-1, with TRBD1 identical over 9 bases. Germline values: CDR1 MDHEN, CDR2 SYDVKM. After removal of 4 bases from V and 1 base from J, the junction contained 4 bases not matched to a gene. The CDR3 extends over 15 amino acids. CDR3 bases: TGTGCCAGCAGTTGGACAGGGGCTGCGAACACTGAAGCTTTCTTT. It yields the protein CASSWTGAANTEAFF.

The table lists this clonotype with a count of one. A much larger clone differs by one base, so this may be a read error. The CDR3 does not close with the conserved phenylalanine or tryptophan, likely indicating a read error. The rearrangement joins TRBV5-1 to TRBJ2-5, with 8 bases aligning to TRBD1. The J call is uncertain, as TRBJ2-7 better fits the DNA end. The length of the CDR3 is 14 residues. Germline V lookup: CDR1 SGHRS, CDR2 YFSETQ. The CDR3 region has the DNA TGCGCCAGCAGGGAAGAGACAGGGGCCTACGAGCAGTACTCC. It codes for CASREETGAYEQYS.

In this sample, this clonotype turned up a few times. This chain links TRBV9 with TRBJ2-5; no clear D gene. The V and J ends lost 0 bases and 5 bases respectively, with 5 bases between them. The CDR3 loop spans 12 amino acids. Germline-derived CDR1 and CDR2 are SGDLS and YYNGEE. The DNA of the CDR3 is TGTGCCAGCAGCGTAGAAGGGGAGACCCAGTACTTC. It is translated as CASSVEGETQYF. Filled out from reference TRBV9 and TRBJ2-5, the complete variable domain reads DSGVTQTPKHLITATGQRVTLRCSPRSGDLSVYWYQQSLDQGLQFLIQYYNGEERAKGNILERFSAQQFPDLHSELNLSSLELGDSALYFCASSVEGETQYFGPGTRLLVL.

The sample holds many counts of this clonotype. The V call is TRBV28, the J call TRBJ2-7, with TRBD1 as a possible D gene (5 bases). From germline, CDR1 is MDHEN and CDR2 SYDVKM. The CDR3 length is 14 residues. Trimming pared 6 bases from V and 1 base from J, leaving 13 bases between. CDR3 nucleotides: TGTGCCAGCAGCCCCCCTGACAGTTCCTACGAGCAGTACTTC. Its translation is CASSPPDSSYEQYF.

The V and J genes are TRBV5-4 and TRBJ1-1; 9 nucleotides line up with TRBD1. J gave up 5 bases and V 3 bases, and 8 bases lay outside the gene matches. In germline, CDR1 is SGHNT, CDR2 YYREEE (reference sequence). The CDR3 is made up of 15 amino acids. This CDR3 reads CASSSPTGGTTEAFF. CDR3 nucleotides: TGTGCCAGCAGCTCACCTACAGGGGGCACAACTGAAGCTTTCTTT.

In this sample, this clonotype turned up a few times. V and J are TRBV20-1 and TRBJ2-5; the D gene is possibly TRBD1 (5 bases). The CDR3 is 13 amino acids. V shed 6 bases and J shed 5 bases, with 16 bases lying between them. CDR1 and CDR2 from the germline V gene are DFQATT and SNEGSKA (reference sequence). The CDR3 reads CSAGHSGAETQYF. The CDR3 coding sequence is TGCAGTGCCGGACATTCCGGCGCGGAGACCCAGTACTTC.

This clonotype was recorded at least ten times. The gene calls are TRBV9 and TRBJ2-7; the match to TRBD1 covers 9 bases. The CDR3 is 13 residues long. Germline V gives CDR1 SGDLS, CDR2 YYNGEE. The V gene end was trimmed by 0 bases and the J gene end by 7 bases; junction bases not matched to a gene: 2. CDR3 bases: TGTGCCAGCAGCGTAGAGACAGGGGGGGAGCAGTACTTC. This codes for CASSVETGGEQYF.

This clonotype was found many times. V gene TRBV28 combines with J gene TRBJ2-7; 7 bases are shared with TRBD2. Germline CDR1 is MDHEN and CDR2 is SYDVKM. The CDR3 is 16 residues long. V dropped 5 bases and J dropped 2; count of bases not matched to a gene: 12. CDR3 coding DNA: TGTGCCAGCAGTCCGACCGCGTGGGGGGGGACCTACGAGCAGTACTTC. This encodes CASSPTAWGGTYEQYF. Looking up the rest from reference TRBV28 and TRBJ2-7 gives the full variable domain: DVKVTQSSRYLVKRTGEKVFLECVQDMDHENMFWYRQDPGLGLRLIYFSYDVKMKEKGDIPEGYSVSREKKERFSLILESASTNQTSMYLCASSPTAWGGTYEQYFGPGTRLTVT.

The V call is TRBV7-9, the J call TRBJ2-7; 10 bases agree with TRBD1. Trimming removed 5 bases from V and 6 bases from J; junction bases left unmatched: 10. Germline lookup yields CDR1 SEHNR and CDR2 FQNEAQ (reference sequence). The CDR3 is 15 amino acids. This CDR3 is CASSPRDRGVLEQYF. The CDR3 coding sequence is TGTGCCAGCAGCCCCCGGGACAGGGGAGTCCTCGAGCAGTACTTC.

This chain joins TRBV7-2 and TRBJ2-7; 8 bases are a match to TRBD1. The CDR3 has 19 residues. Trimming took 2 bases from V and 2 from J; bases not matched to a gene: 17. Germline V gene sequence: CDR1 SGHTA, CDR2 FQGNSA. The CDR3 sequence: CASSLLSFPSRQGTYEQYF. CDR3 nucleotides: TGTGCCAGCAGCTTACTTTCTTTCCCCTCGCGACAGGGGACCTACGAGCAGTACTTC.

V is TRBV28 and J is TRBJ2-5; 8 nucleotides agree with TRBD2. Germline lookup yields CDR1 MDHEN and CDR2 SYDVKM. V was clipped by 7 bases and J by 1 base; unmatched bases: 11. This CDR3 region has 16 residues. DNA for the CDR3: TGTGCCAGCATCCTACGGGGGGGGGCAGCCCAAGAGACCCAGTACTTC. As protein: CASILRGGAAQETQYF.

This clonotype was detected many times. The chain has TRBV28 and TRBJ1-2; 7 bases are a match to TRBD1. J was trimmed by 3 bases and V by 6 bases; bases with no gene match: 10. The CDR3 is 15 amino acids. CDR1 is MDHEN and CDR2 is SYDVKM in the germline V gene. The chain's CDR3 is CASSTPQGGYYGYTF. In DNA form, the CDR3 reads TGTGCCAGCAGCACGCCGCAGGGGGGATACTATGGCTACACCTTC.

This clonotype was observed at least ten times. This sequence joins TRBV10-3 and TRBJ2-7; 8 bases are shared with TRBD1. V was clipped by 4 bases and J by 4 bases; unmatched bases: 6. Germline V gives CDR1 ENHRY, CDR2 SYGVKD. The CDR3 extends over 14 amino acids. Here the CDR3 DNA reads TGTGCCATCAGTGGGGCAGGGGGCTATTACGAGCAGTACTTC. Its protein is CAISGAGGYYEQYF.